Below, 32 T cell receptor beta chains from the same sample are listed, as sequenced in a study of identical twins. TCRdb itself ran the 5' RACE reads through MiXCR, one entry per CDR3 protein. The repertoire holds hundreds of thousands of distinct CDR3 sequences, with over 5% as singletons. Sequencing input: naive T cells sorted from blood. Receptors were obtained from a young man in good health.

The chain carries TRBV7-8 and TRBJ1-5; 7 bases are shared with TRBD1. Per the germline V gene, CDR1 is SGHVS and CDR2 is FQNEAQ. The V segment lost 5 bases and the J segment 6 bases; nucleotides outside the gene matches: 10. This CDR3 contains 15 residues. The CDR3 DNA sequence: TGTGCCAGCAGCCCCGGTAGGGGGCCAGTTCAGCCCCAGCATTTT. This encodes CASSPGRGPVQPQHF.

This clonotype was counted ten times or more. The V call is TRBV20-1, the J call TRBJ2-7; weak D call: TRBD1 (5 bases). Germline V gene lookup returns CDR1 DFQATT and CDR2 SNEGSKA (reference sequence). V was trimmed by 2 bases and J by 3 bases, leaving 14 bases between them. This CDR3 spans 14 amino acids. The CDR3 DNA sequence: TGCAGTGCTAGATCTTCGACAGAGATCTACGAGCAGTACTTC. Translated, it gives CSARSSTEIYEQYF.

V usage is TRBV29-1 and J usage is TRBJ2-7; D perhaps matches TRBD1 (5 bases). The germline V gene encodes CDR1 SQVTM and CDR2 ANQGSEA. With 6 bases removed from V and 1 base from J, the gap between germline ends came to 10 bases. This CDR3 has 12 residues. The CDR3 reads CSVRTLSYEQYF. The DNA of the CDR3 is TGCAGCGTGAGGACACTTTCCTACGAGCAGTACTTC.

This clonotype was observed at least ten times. The chain uses TRBV27 and TRBJ2-1, with 8 bases aligning to TRBD2. Germline CDR1 and CDR2: MNHEY and SMNVEV (reference sequence). V was clipped by 9 bases and J by 3 bases; unmatched bases: 4. The CDR3 consists of 13 residues. The CDR3 nucleotides are TGTGCCAGTCGGACTAGCCGCTACAATGAGCAGTTCTTC. It specifies CASRTSRYNEQFF.

This clonotype has a count of ten or more. The chain is built from TRBV12-3 or TRBV12-4 and TRBJ2-3, with TRBD1 matching 7 bases. This CDR3 has 14 amino acids. J lost 1 base, V lost 6 bases, and 4 bases had no gene match. Written as DNA, the CDR3 is TGTGCCAGCAGCGGACAGGACCGCACAGATACGCAGTATTTT. Amino acid sequence: CASSGQDRTDTQYF.

This clonotype came up a few times. V gene TRBV6-5 combines with J gene TRBJ2-7, with 7 bases lining up with TRBD1. V shed 0 bases, J shed 2 bases, and the junction held 4 bases outside the gene matches. The CDR3 is made up of 15 amino acids. Per the germline V gene, CDR1 is MNHEY and CDR2 is SVGAGI. CDR3 sequence reads: CASSYSNTGAYEQYF. The CDR3 DNA reads TGTGCCAGCAGTTACTCGAATACAGGGGCCTACGAGCAGTACTTC.

This clonotype was counted many times. The chain combines TRBV12-3 or TRBV12-4 with TRBJ2-1; tentatively, D is TRBD1 (6 bases). CDR3 size: 14 residues. Trimming pared 4 bases from V and 9 bases from J, leaving 16 bases between. CDR3 sequence reads: CASSSNHRVPEQFF. In DNA, the CDR3 is TGTGCCAGCAGTTCCAATCACAGGGTGCCTGAGCAGTTCTTC.

This clonotype was detected ten times or more. CDR3 amino acids: CASTPGQYYEQYF. CDR3 coding DNA: TGTGCCAGCACCCCGGGACAGTACTACGAGCAGTACTTC. The chain carries TRBV7-9 and TRBJ2-7; TRBD1 agrees at 7 bases. Trimming cost V 7 bases and J 3 bases; bases outside gene matches: 6. The CDR3 is 13 residues long. CDR1 is SEHNR, CDR2 FQNEAQ, per germline (reference sequence).

The J gene is TRBJ2-7, the V gene TRBV6-6; 7 bases agree with TRBD1. J lost 2 bases, V lost 6 bases, and 4 bases had no gene match. CDR1 is MNHNY, CDR2 SVGAGI, per germline (reference sequence). This CDR3 contains 13 residues. Written as DNA, the CDR3 is TGTGCCAGCAGCGGACAGGCTACCTACGAGCAGTACTTC. Protein product: CASSGQATYEQYF.

This clonotype appeared many times. This sequence joins TRBV7-2 and TRBJ1-1; D gene uncertain. Deletions cut 1 base from V and 2 bases from J, with 8 bases between. The CDR3 has 14 amino acids. Germline lookup yields CDR1 SGHTA and CDR2 FQGNSA. CDR3 coding DNA: TGTGCCAGCAGCTTAGGCAGTTTCAACACTGAAGCTTTCTTT. It specifies CASSLGSFNTEAFF. The full variable domain, its missing parts supplied by reference TRBV7-2 and TRBJ1-1, is GAGVSQSPSNKVTEKGKDVELRCDPISGHTALYWYRQSLGQGLEFLIYFQGNSAPDKSGLPSDRFSAERTGGSVSTLTIQRTQQEDSAVYLCASSLGSFNTEAFFGQGTRLTVV.

This clonotype appeared a few times. The chain recombines TRBV3-1 with TRBJ1-2, with D unclear. Trimming left V 0 bases short and J 4 bases short, with 9 bases between. CDR1 and CDR2 (germline): LGHDT, YNNKEL (reference sequence). The CDR3 totals 14 residues. The CDR3 spells CASSQEVLSYGYTF. CDR3 nucleotide sequence: TGTGCCAGCAGCCAAGAGGTTCTGTCCTATGGCTACACCTTC.

This clonotype occurred many times. The chain joins TRBV5-6 to TRBJ2-2, with D possibly called TRBD1 or TRBD2 (6 bases each). The CDR3 loop spans 15 amino acids. Per the germline V gene, CDR1 is SGHDT and CDR2 is YYEEEE. The V gene lost 2 bases and the J gene lost 3 bases, with 11 bases spanning the gap. Here the CDR3 reads CASSLQEGDTGELFF. The CDR3 DNA follows: TGTGCCAGCAGCTTACAGGAGGGGGACACCGGGGAGCTGTTTTTT.

This rearrangement joins TRBV11-3 to TRBJ2-1; 13 positions match TRBD2. This CDR3 comprises 17 residues. The V gene end was trimmed by 3 bases and the J gene end by 8 bases; junction bases not matched to a gene: 10. CDR1 is SGHNT and CDR2 is YENEEA in the germline V gene. The CDR3 sequence: CASSLGRTSGSGDEQFF. CDR3 DNA: TGTGCCAGCAGCTTGGGCCGGACTAGCGGGAGCGGCGATGAGCAGTTCTTC.

In this sample, this clonotype turned up a few times. The chain recombines TRBV15 with TRBJ2-1, with 9 nucleotides matching TRBD2. This CDR3 comprises 14 residues. CDR1 LNHNV and CDR2 YYDKDF come from the germline V gene (reference sequence). The V and J ends lost 4 bases and 7 bases, in that order; junction bases with no gene match: 5. CDR3 loop: CATSTVAGVNEQFF. The CDR3 DNA reads TGTGCCACCAGCACAGTAGCGGGAGTAAATGAGCAGTTCTTC.

This clonotype has more than one count but fewer than ten. The chain links TRBV5-5 to TRBJ2-7; 9 bases line up with TRBD2. With 4 bases clipped from V and 3 bases from J, the junction kept 8 bases outside the gene matches. The germline V gene has CDR1 SGHKS and CDR2 YYEKEE (reference sequence). This CDR3 comprises 15 residues. The CDR3 loop is CASSAPTSGNYEQYF. The CDR3 DNA reads as TGTGCCAGCAGCGCGCCGACTAGCGGTAACTACGAGCAGTACTTC.

The table lists this clonotype with many counts. The chain joins TRBV20-1 to TRBJ1-5; D call uncertain. This CDR3 is built from 11 residues. Trimming stripped 8 bases from V and 4 bases from J, with 9 bases between. Per germline, CDR1 DFQATT and CDR2 SNEGSKA (reference sequence). CDR3 coding DNA: TGCAGTTATGGAGAAAATCAGCCCCAGCATTTT. This encodes CSYGENQPQHF.

This clonotype was picked up many times. The CDR3 region is CASSPKGEQYF. CDR3 sequence (DNA): TGTGCCAGCTCACCAAAAGGCGAGCAGTACTTC. The J gene is TRBJ2-7, the V gene TRBV18, with D unclear. The V gene lost 2 bases and the J gene lost 6 bases, with 5 bases spanning the gap. Germline V lookup: CDR1 KGHSH, CDR2 LQKENI. CDR3 length: 11 amino acids.

CDR3 amino acids: CASSVRGLADTQYF. DNA for the CDR3: TGTGCCAGCAGCGTCAGAGGGCTCGCAGATACGCAGTATTTT. This chain uses TRBV7-9 with TRBJ2-3; possibly TRBD2 for D (5 bases). The germline V gene encodes CDR1 SEHNR and CDR2 FQNEAQ (reference sequence). This CDR3 has 14 residues. V lost 5 bases and J 4 bases, leaving 13 bases between the germline ends.

The chain links TRBV12-3 or TRBV12-4 to TRBJ1-2; 8 bases map to TRBD1. This CDR3 contains 14 residues. Trimming cost V 6 bases and J 5 bases; bases outside gene matches: 8. The DNA for the CDR3 is TGTGCCAGCAGCCCAGAAACAGGGGGATATGGCTACACCTTC. Translated: CASSPETGGYGYTF.

This clonotype was detected many times. The genes are TRBV20-1 and TRBJ1-2, with TRBD1 identical over 7 bases. The length of the CDR3 is 15 residues. CDR1 and CDR2 (germline): DFQATT, SNEGSKA (reference sequence). V shed 4 bases and J 4 bases; nucleotides not matched to a gene: 12. The CDR3 here is CSANSGTAISYGYTF. The CDR3 nucleotides are TGCAGTGCTAACTCCGGGACAGCGATTTCCTATGGCTACACCTTC.

This clonotype was detected a few times. The V and J genes are TRBV6-5 and TRBJ2-5, with D unresolved. Germline V gene data show CDR1 as MNHEY and CDR2 as SVGAGI. Trimming shortened V by 5 bases and J by 5 bases, and 9 bases separated the two germline ends. The CDR3 spans 12 residues. CDR3 sequence reads: CASSARMETQYF. The CDR3, as DNA: TGTGCCAGCAGTGCCCGGATGGAGACCCAGTACTTC.

This clonotype was detected ten times or more. The chain employs TRBV5-5 and TRBJ1-1, with TRBD1 as a possible D gene (6 bases). The length of the CDR3 is 14 residues. The germline CDR1 and CDR2 sequences are SGHKS and YYEKEE (reference sequence). V was cut by 4 bases and J by 5 bases, with 15 bases left in between. Here the CDR3 reads CASSPSGVGTEAFF. The CDR3, as DNA: TGTGCCAGCAGCCCCTCAGGGGTAGGGACTGAAGCTTTCTTT.

This clonotype was seen ten or more times. This chain uses TRBV15 with TRBJ2-1; a possible D gene is TRBD2 (5 bases). V was cut by 4 bases and J by 9 bases, with 13 bases left in between. The CDR3 runs to 13 residues. CDR1 and CDR2 (germline): LNHNV, YYDKDF (reference sequence). The CDR3, as DNA: TGTGCCACCAGCACCGGGGATCGAGCTGAGCAGTTCTTC. Its translation is CATSTGDRAEQFF.

V is TRBV6-2 or TRBV6-3 and J is TRBJ2-2; D is uncertain. The CDR3 covers 15 residues. V was shortened by 3 bases and J by 3 bases, with 11 bases between the two germline ends. From germline, CDR1 is MNHEY and CDR2 SVGEGT. CDR3 bases: TGTGCCAGCAGTTATCCGGGTAGACACACCGGGGAGCTGTTTTTT. This sequence encodes CASSYPGRHTGELFF.

The rearrangement joins TRBV5-1 to TRBJ2-5; 7 nucleotides agree with TRBD1. The V gene's germline CDR1 is SGHRS and CDR2 YFSETQ. After removal of 4 bases from V and 3 bases from J, the junction contained 6 bases not matched to a gene. The CDR3 is made up of 14 amino acids. The DNA of the CDR3 is TGCGCCAGCAGCCCGACAGGGTCGGAAGAGACCCAGTACTTC. It yields the protein CASSPTGSEETQYF.

The chain recombines TRBV11-3 with TRBJ2-2; D remains ambiguous. The CDR3 has 14 amino acids. V was clipped by 3 bases and J by 7 bases, with 12 bases between them. Germline CDR1 reads SGHNT; CDR2 reads YENEEA. Here the CDR3 reads CASSFVNGGGELFF. The CDR3 region has the DNA TGTGCCAGCAGCTTCGTGAACGGTGGCGGGGAGCTGTTTTTT.

Many counts were recorded for this clonotype. The chain has TRBV5-1 and TRBJ2-1, with D possibly called TRBD1 or TRBD2 (5 bases each). This CDR3 contains 16 residues. The germline V gene has CDR1 SGHRS and CDR2 YFSETQ. V was shortened by 0 bases and J by 6 bases, with 16 bases between the two germline ends. DNA for the CDR3: TGCGCCAGCAGCTTGGGTACCGGGACCGCGGGCAATGAGCAGTTCTTC. Translation gives CASSLGTGTAGNEQFF.

There are many counts of this clonotype. The chain joins TRBV4-1 to TRBJ2-1; D is perhaps TRBD2 (5 bases). The CDR3 sequence is 16 residues long. Germline values: CDR1 MGHRA, CDR2 YSYEKL. The ends were cut back, 0 bases at V and 0 bases at J, with 9 bases in the middle. CDR3 protein: CASSQEQRSSYNEQFF. The CDR3 DNA sequence: TGCGCCAGCAGCCAAGAGCAGCGGAGCTCCTACAATGAGCAGTTCTTC.

As DNA, the CDR3 is TGTGCCACCAGTGATGAGACTAGCGGGAGGTCCAATACGCAGTATTTT. It yields the protein CATSDETSGRSNTQYF. The gene calls are TRBV24-1 and TRBJ2-3; 13 bases are a match to TRBD2. The J segment lost 7 bases and the V segment lost 3 bases, leaving 6 bases of the junction unmatched. Per germline, CDR1 KGHDR and CDR2 SFDVKD. The CDR3 loop spans 16 amino acids.

The gene calls are TRBV29-1 and TRBJ2-1; 8 nucleotides agree with TRBD2. With V trimmed by 4 bases and J by 3 bases, 5 bases remained unmatched. This CDR3 contains 14 residues. The V gene's germline CDR1 is SQVTM and CDR2 ANQGSEA. This CDR3 reads CSVVSGGVYNEQFF. CDR3 coding DNA: TGCAGCGTTGTTTCCGGGGGGGTCTACAATGAGCAGTTCTTC.

This clonotype was detected many times. This chain connects TRBV20-1 to TRBJ2-1; weak D call: TRBD1 (5 bases). V was pared by 5 bases and J by 3 bases, with 11 bases between. The CDR3 is 13 amino acids. Germline V CDR1 and CDR2: DFQATT, SNEGSKA (reference sequence). CDR3 in amino acids: CSARQLHYNEQFF. The CDR3 DNA is TGCAGTGCTCGACAGCTCCACTACAATGAGCAGTTCTTC.

This clonotype was counted many times. J is TRBJ2-7 and V is TRBV20-1; 7 nucleotides match TRBD2. The CDR3 runs 14 residues. J gave up 3 bases and V 6 bases, and 11 bases lay outside the gene matches. CDR1 is DFQATT and CDR2 is SNEGSKA in the germline V gene (reference sequence). DNA for the CDR3: TGCAGTGCCGCCACCAGCGGGATTCTCTACGAGCAGTACTTC. As protein: CSAATSGILYEQYF.